By proportion, the clone carrying this T cell receptor gamma chain is large (0.1 to 1%). Its antigen is undetermined. The source of the sample is a study of gammadelta T cells in human blood. TCRdb called clones anew from the RT-PCR reads with CATT. The data contain fewer than 350 gamma-chain clones, roughly 2.1% of them seen just once; the ten biggest clones take up 48%. Overall study findings and caveats: Right after birth, innate γδ T cells reportedly expanded polyclonally after microbial exposure.

The CDR3 spans 12 residues. The germline gives CDR1 VENAVY, CDR2 YDSYNSRV. Trimming at V came to 3 bases and at J to 2 bases, leaving 1 base not matched to a gene. The receptor comes from a human donor. The sequenced sample consisted of Vgamma9Vdelta2 gamma-delta T cells from infant blood. J is TRGJ1 or TRGJ2 and V is TRGV8. DNA of the CDR3: TGTGCCACCTGGGATTATTATTATAAGAAACTCTTT. This encodes CATWDYYYKKLF.